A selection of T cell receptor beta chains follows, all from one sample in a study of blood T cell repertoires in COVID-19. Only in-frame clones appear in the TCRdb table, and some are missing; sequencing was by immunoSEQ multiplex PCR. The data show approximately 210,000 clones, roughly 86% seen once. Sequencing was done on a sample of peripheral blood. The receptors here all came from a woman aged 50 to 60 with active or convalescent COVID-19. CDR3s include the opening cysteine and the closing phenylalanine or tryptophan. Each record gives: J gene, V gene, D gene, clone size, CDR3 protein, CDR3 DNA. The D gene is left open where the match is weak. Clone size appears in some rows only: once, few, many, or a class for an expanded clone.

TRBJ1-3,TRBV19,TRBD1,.,CASSPPAQGATSSGNTIYF,TGTGCCAGTAGTCCCCCGGCGCAGGGGGCGACGAGCTCTGGAAACACCATATATTTT
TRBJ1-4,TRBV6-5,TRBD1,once,CASSRQGGEKLFF,TGTGCCAGCAGCAGACAGGGAGGAGAAAAACTGTTTTTT
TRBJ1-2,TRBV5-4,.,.,CASSLESRFNYGYTF,TGTGCCAGCAGCCTGGAGTCGCGGTTTAACTATGGCTACACCTTC
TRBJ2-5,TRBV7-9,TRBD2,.,CASSSQWLAGRQETQYF,TGTGCCAGCAGCTCACAGTGGCTAGCGGGGAGACAAGAGACCCAGTACTTC
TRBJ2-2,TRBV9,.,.,CASSVARVNTGELFF,TGTGCCAGCAGCGTAGCCAGGGTGAACACCGGGGAGCTGTTTTTT
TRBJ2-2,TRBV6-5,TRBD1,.,CASSGDSYTGELFF,TGTGCCAGCAGCGGGGACAGCTACACCGGGGAGCTGTTTTTT
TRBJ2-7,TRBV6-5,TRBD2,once,CASSRAGGPNEQYF,TGTGCCAGCAGCAGAGCGGGAGGGCCCAACGAGCAGTACTTC
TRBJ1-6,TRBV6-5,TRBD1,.,CASSYSDRDSPLHF,TGTGCCAGCAGTTACTCGGACAGGGATTCACCCCTCCACTTT
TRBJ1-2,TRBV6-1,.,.,CASSDWAGYGYTF,TGTGCCAGCAGTGATTGGGCAGGGTATGGCTACACCTTC
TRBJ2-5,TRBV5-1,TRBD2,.,CASSSGLAGTRGYQETQYF,TGCGCCAGCAGCTCAGGACTAGCGGGAACTAGGGGGTACCAAGAGACCCAGTACTTC
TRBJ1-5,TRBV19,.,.,CASSIEAGRWDQPQHF,TGTGCCAGTAGTATAGAAGCAGGGCGGTGGGATCAGCCCCAGCATTTT
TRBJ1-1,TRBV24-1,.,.,CATTTGKAFF,TGTGCCACCACCACAGGAAAAGCTTTCTTT
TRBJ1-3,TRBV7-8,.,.,CASSPTRESGNTIYF,TGTGCCAGCAGCCCCACGAGGGAGTCTGGAAACACCATATATTTT
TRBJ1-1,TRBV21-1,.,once,CASSKAPDKRHRGAFF,TGTGCCAGCAGCAAAGCCCCGGACAAACGCCACCGTGGAGCTTTCTTT
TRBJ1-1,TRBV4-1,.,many,CASSSRWRGGTEAFF,TGCGCCAGCAGCTCAAGATGGAGGGGGGGCACTGAAGCTTTCTTT
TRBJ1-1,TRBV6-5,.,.,CASSYPKAGRAGEAFF,TGTGCCAGCAGTTACCCCAAAGCCGGCAGGGCCGGTGAAGCTTTCTTT
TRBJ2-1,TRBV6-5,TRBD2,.,CASSRGEGPNEQFF,TGTGCCAGCAGTCGCGGGGAGGGACCCAATGAGCAGTTCTTC
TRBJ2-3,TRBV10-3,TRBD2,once,CAIRSGGATDTQYF,TGTGCCATCAGGAGCGGGGGGGCCACAGATACGCAGTATTTT
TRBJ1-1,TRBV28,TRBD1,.,CASSPGGGTEAFF,TGTGCCAGCAGCCCAGGGGGTGGCACTGAAGCTTTCTTT
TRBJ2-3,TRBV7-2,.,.,CASSLNAGGTDTQYF,TGTGCCAGCAGCTTGAACGCGGGCGGCACAGATACGCAGTATTTT
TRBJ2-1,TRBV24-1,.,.,CATSDQADGYNEQFF,TGTGCCACCAGTGACCAAGCGGACGGCTACAATGAGCAGTTCTTC
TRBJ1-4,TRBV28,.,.,CASSSPTTGEREKLFF,TGTGCCAGCAGTTCCCCTACGACCGGGGAGCGTGAAAAACTGTTTTTT
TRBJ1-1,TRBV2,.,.,CASSAQYMNTEAFF,TGTGCCAGCAGTGCACAGTACATGAACACTGAAGCTTTCTTT
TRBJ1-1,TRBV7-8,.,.,CASRSGGGMLKEAFF,TGTGCCAGCAGATCCGGGGGGGGCATGCTTAAAGAAGCTTTCTTT
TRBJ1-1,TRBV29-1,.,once,CSVGRGTEAFF,TGCAGCGTTGGGCGAGGAACTGAAGCTTTCTTT
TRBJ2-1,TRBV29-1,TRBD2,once,CSADRLAGDDEQFF,TGCAGCGCCGACAGACTAGCGGGAGATGATGAGCAGTTCTTC
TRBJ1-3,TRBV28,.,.,CATLSLNSGNTIYF,TGTGCCACCCTTAGCCTTAACTCTGGAAACACCATATATTTT
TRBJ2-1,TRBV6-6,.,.,CASREGDSLGNEQFF,TGTGCCAGCAGGGAAGGGGACTCCTTGGGGAATGAGCAGTTCTTC
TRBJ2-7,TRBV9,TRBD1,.,CASSVQGAAYEQYF,TGTGCCAGCAGCGTTCAGGGGGCGGCGTACGAGCAGTACTTC
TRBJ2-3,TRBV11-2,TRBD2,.,CASSLSSGLAGNINTQYF,TGTGCCAGCAGCTTATCCTCCGGGCTAGCGGGGAACATTAATACGCAGTATTTT
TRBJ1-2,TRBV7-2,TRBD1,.,CASSPRQGISGYTF,TGTGCCAGCAGCCCGAGACAGGGCATTTCTGGCTACACCTTC
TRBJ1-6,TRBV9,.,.,CASSAQVGSPLHF,TGTGCCAGCAGCGCCCAGGTTGGATCACCCCTCCACTTT
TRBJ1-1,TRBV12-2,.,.,CASRLGSGDPPLMNTEAFF,TGTGCAAGTCGCTTGGGTTCGGGGGACCCCCCCCTCATGAACACTGAAGCTTTCTTT
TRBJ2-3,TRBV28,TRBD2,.,CASSLPQASGPTDTQYF,TGTGCCAGCAGTTTACCCCAGGCTAGCGGTCCCACAGATACGCAGTATTTT
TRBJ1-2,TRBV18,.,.,CASSPEDRNNYGYTF,TGTGCCAGCTCACCAGAGGACAGAAATAACTATGGCTACACCTTC
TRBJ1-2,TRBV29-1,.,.,CSVGGRGGGYTF,TGCAGCGTTGGGGGTAGAGGGGGAGGCTACACCTTC
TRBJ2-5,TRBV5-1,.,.,CSSKSGPLRETQYF,TGCTCCTCGAAATCAGGGCCTCTCAGGGAGACCCAGTACTTC